This T cell receptor beta chain was observed in a study of blood T cell repertoires in COVID-19. About the study: The origin of the acute and convalescent COVID-19 samples was the United States, Italy and Spain. The cDNA or gDNA used as material had been derived from T cells, B-cell-depleted T cells, or PBMCs.

The CDR3 consists of 14 residues. CDR1 and CDR2 from the germline V gene are MDHEN and SYDVKM. Trimming removed 8 bases at V and 0 bases at J, with 11 bases between. Original processing methods: Quantification of nucleated cells was approximated via reference gene primer amplification. The table came from immunoSEQ multiplex PCR; TCRdb's copy has only in-frame clones and leaves some out. From that table come the V and J calls and clone size; the DNA was used to work out D and trimming. Of 150,000 to 200,000 clones in the sample, 75% to 90% were seen once. The source of this sequence is a man aged 70 or older with active or convalescent COVID-19. The V call is TRBV28, the J call TRBJ1-5; D might be TRBD1 (6 bases). The sequencing sample was made of peripheral blood. CDR3 sequence (DNA): TGTGCCAGCCAAAGGGACAATAGCAATCAGCCCCAGCATTTT. It yields the protein CASQRDNSNQPQHF.